The 30 T cell receptor beta chains below all came from one sample that was sequenced in a study of CD8 T cells in ankylosing spondylitis. A single record per CDR3 protein comes from TCRdb applying MiXCR to the 5' RACE reads. The sample lists around 30,000 distinct CDR3 sequences; roughly 5% were seen once. The specimen sequenced was blood, either unsorted or a sorted T cell fraction (not recorded which). These receptors were taken from a female donor with ankylosing spondylitis or in good health (not recorded which).

This clonotype was counted many times. The J gene is TRBJ2-3, the V gene TRBV9; 8 positions agree with TRBD2. Germline V gene data show CDR1 as SGDLS and CDR2 as YYNGEE. The CDR3 is 17 residues long. With 3 bases clipped from V and 1 base from J, the junction kept 10 bases outside the gene matches. The CDR3 nucleotides are TGTGCCAGCAGCGGCCCCCCCGGGCGGGGGGGCACAGATACGCAGTATTTT. Translation gives CASSGPPGRGGTDTQYF.

This clonotype is categorized as medium-sized. This chain connects TRBV9 to TRBJ1-6; D unresolved. Germline V gene sequence: CDR1 SGDLS, CDR2 YYNGEE. This CDR3 is built from 15 residues. V lost 0 bases to trimming and J lost 8 bases, with 12 bases between them. The CDR3 region is CASSVDGRSDSPLHF. CDR3 nucleotides: TGTGCCAGCAGCGTAGATGGGAGATCGGATTCACCCCTCCACTTT.

In its sample, this clonotype was seen many times. The CDR3: CASSSRMMEDPGGYTF. The CDR3 DNA is TGTGCCAGCAGCTCGCGAATGATGGAGGACCCGGGTGGCTACACCTTC. This chain joins TRBV9 and TRBJ1-2; no reliable D call. CDR3 length equals 16 residues. Germline loops: CDR1 SGDLS, CDR2 YYNGEE. The germline V and J ends were trimmed by 4 bases and 7 bases, with 23 bases remaining between them.

V and J are TRBV9 and TRBJ1-1; D call uncertain. CDR3 length: 15 amino acids. In germline, CDR1 is SGDLS, CDR2 YYNGEE. V gave up 0 bases and J gave up 0 bases, with 9 bases separating them. The CDR3 region has the DNA TGTGCCAGCAGCGTAGGTTCGCAGATGAACACTGAAGCTTTCTTT. It is translated as CASSVGSQMNTEAFF.

This clonotype was counted a few times. The V gene is TRBV9, the J gene TRBJ2-7; 10 bases line up with TRBD2. CDR3 size: 14 residues. Trimming removed 3 bases from V and 3 bases from J; junction bases left unmatched: 3. Per the germline V gene, CDR1 is SGDLS and CDR2 is YYNGEE. Here the CDR3 reads CASSGGLAVYEQYF. The DNA of the CDR3 is TGTGCCAGCAGCGGAGGACTAGCGGTCTACGAGCAGTACTTC.

This clonotype was detected many times. The genes are TRBV9 and TRBJ1-5; no clear D. Germline CDR1 is SGDLS and CDR2 is YYNGEE. The CDR3 has 15 residues. Trimming removed 4 bases from V and 0 bases from J, with 11 bases in between. The CDR3 loop is CASSTDGRSNQPQHF. In nucleotides, the CDR3 is TGTGCCAGCAGCACGGACGGACGTAGCAATCAGCCCCAGCATTTT.

Many counts were recorded for this clonotype. J is TRBJ1-3 and V is TRBV9, with 7 bases identical to TRBD1. Germline V gene lookup returns CDR1 SGDLS and CDR2 YYNGEE. The junction had 4 bases not matched to a gene; V was cut back by 1 base and J by 0 bases. This CDR3 spans 16 amino acids. The CDR3 region has the DNA TGTGCCAGCAGCGTAAGGGACAGCGACTCTGGAAACACCATATATTTT. As protein: CASSVRDSDSGNTIYF.

This clonotype has a count of ten or more. The CDR3 DNA sequence: TGTGCCAGCAGCGCCTTAGCGGGGGCAAACACCGGGGAGCTGTTTTTT. It yields the protein CASSALAGANTGELFF. The V and J genes are TRBV9 and TRBJ2-2; 9 bases line up with TRBD2. Trimming cost V 3 bases and J 2 bases; bases outside gene matches: 5. The germline V gene has CDR1 SGDLS and CDR2 YYNGEE. This CDR3 region has 16 residues. The whole variable domain, filled in from reference TRBV9 and TRBJ2-2, reads DSGVTQTPKHLITATGQRVTLRCSPRSGDLSVYWYQQSLDQGLQFLIQYYNGEERAKGNILERFSAQQFPDLHSELNLSSLELGDSALYFCASSALAGANTGELFFGEGSRLTVL.

A few counts support this clonotype. This chain links TRBV9 with TRBJ2-3; D remains unclear. The CDR3 has 13 residues. Germline assignment: CDR1 SGDLS and CDR2 YYNGEE. V gave up 4 bases and J gave up 6 bases, with 12 bases separating them. The CDR3 DNA follows: TGTGCCAGCAGCTCCTTTTCTAGGGATACGCAGTATTTT. Translating gives CASSSFSRDTQYF. The entire variable domain, with the rest obtained from reference TRBV9 and TRBJ2-3, is as follows: DSGVTQTPKHLITATGQRVTLRCSPRSGDLSVYWYQQSLDQGLQFLIQYYNGEERAKGNILERFSAQQFPDLHSELNLSSLELGDSALYFCASSSFSRDTQYFGPGTRLTVL.

This clonotype was picked up a small number of times. The gene calls are TRBV9 and TRBJ2-1; D gene uncertain. V dropped 0 bases and J dropped 6 bases, with 7 bases sitting between them. This CDR3 region has 13 residues. The germline CDR1 and CDR2 sequences are SGDLS and YYNGEE. CDR3: CASSVVVGNEQFF. The CDR3 DNA reads TGTGCCAGCAGCGTAGTAGTTGGCAATGAGCAGTTCTTC.

At least ten counts were recorded for this clonotype. V is TRBV9 and J is TRBJ2-5; TRBD2 matches 7 bases. Trimming cost V 4 bases and J 3 bases; bases outside gene matches: 12. Germline V gives CDR1 SGDLS, CDR2 YYNGEE. The CDR3 loop spans 16 amino acids. The CDR3 loop reads CASSSTKKGGEETQYF. The CDR3 bases are TGTGCCAGCAGCTCCACCAAGAAGGGAGGGGAAGAGACCCAGTACTTC.

This rearrangement joins TRBV9 to TRBJ2-2; D is unresolved. Trimming took off 3 bases at V and 7 bases at J, with 19 bases between the two ends. CDR1 is SGDLS, CDR2 YYNGEE, per germline. CDR3 size: 16 residues. CDR3 protein: CASSASSRTFIGELFF. In nucleotides, the CDR3 is TGTGCCAGCAGCGCGAGCTCCCGAACCTTCATCGGGGAGCTGTTTTTT.

This clonotype was detected a few times. V and J are TRBV9 and TRBJ2-4; 8 positions match TRBD1. The CDR3 runs to 13 residues. Germline assignment: CDR1 SGDLS and CDR2 YYNGEE. V trimming: 4 bases; J trimming: 11 bases; junction bases outside the gene matches: 8. Here the CDR3 DNA reads TGTGCCAGCAGCCCGGGGACAGGAGCAGTTCAGTACTTC. Translated: CASSPGTGAVQYF.

V usage is TRBV9 and J usage is TRBJ1-2, with a possible D match to TRBD1 (5 bases). Germline V gives CDR1 SGDLS, CDR2 YYNGEE. The CDR3 length is 11 residues. V lost 0 bases to trimming and J lost 8 bases, with 5 bases between them. The CDR3: CASSVGTGYTF. The DNA of the CDR3 is TGTGCCAGCAGCGTAGGGACAGGCTACACCTTC.

Of note for this clonotype: A much more abundant neighbour one base away suggests this may be a read error. This rearrangement joins TRBV9 to TRBJ2-7, with TRBD1 identical over 8 bases. The CDR3 covers 15 residues. V lost 0 bases and J lost 2; bases outside the gene matches: 4. Germline assignment: CDR1 SGDLS and CDR2 YYNGEE. The CDR3, as DNA: TGTGCCAGCAGCGTAGGGGGACAGGCCCCCTACGAGCAGTACTTC. It yields the protein CASSVGGQAPYEQYF. Based on the CDR3 plus reference TRBV9 and TRBJ2-7, the full variable domain is DSGVTQTPKHLITATGQRVTLRCSPRSGDLSVYWYQQSLDQGLQFLIQYYNGEERAKGNILERFSAQQFPDLHSELNLSSLELGDSALYFCASSVGGQAPYEQYFGPGTRLTVT.

This clonotype was found many times. This rearrangement joins TRBV9 to TRBJ2-7; the D gene is possibly TRBD1 (6 bases). The CDR3 has 15 amino acids. The V gene's germline CDR1 is SGDLS and CDR2 YYNGEE. Trimming pared 0 bases from V and 3 bases from J, leaving 13 bases between. This CDR3 reads CASSVGLDRIYEQYF. The CDR3 region has the DNA TGTGCCAGCAGCGTAGGCCTGGACAGAATCTACGAGCAGTACTTC. Together with reference TRBV9 and TRBJ2-7, the CDR3 gives the full variable domain: DSGVTQTPKHLITATGQRVTLRCSPRSGDLSVYWYQQSLDQGLQFLIQYYNGEERAKGNILERFSAQQFPDLHSELNLSSLELGDSALYFCASSVGLDRIYEQYFGPGTRLTVT.

This clonotype was recorded many times. The CDR3 loop is CASSVDPAGAYEQYF. The DNA of the CDR3 is TGTGCCAGCAGCGTAGACCCCGCGGGCGCCTACGAGCAGTACTTC. This chain links TRBV9 with TRBJ2-7, with a possible D match to TRBD2 (5 bases). This CDR3 is 15 amino acids long. Germline V gene lookup returns CDR1 SGDLS and CDR2 YYNGEE. V lost 0 bases and J lost 2, with 12 bases in between.

This clonotype was recorded many times. The chain has TRBV9 and TRBJ2-1, with 7 bases lining up with TRBD2. Losses at the gene ends were 3 bases for V and 8 bases for J; bases not matched to a gene: 20. CDR1 and CDR2 from the germline V gene are SGDLS and YYNGEE. The CDR3 is 18 amino acids. The CDR3 is CASSGSWEGLPSVDEQFF. The CDR3 DNA is TGTGCCAGCAGCGGATCGTGGGAGGGGCTACCCTCAGTGGATGAGCAGTTCTTC.

In this sample, this clonotype turned up many times. This chain joins TRBV9 and TRBJ1-2; TRBD1 matches 8 bases. The length of the CDR3 is 15 residues. In germline, CDR1 is SGDLS, CDR2 YYNGEE. The junction had 8 bases not matched to a gene; V was cut back by 3 bases and J by 4 bases. The CDR3 DNA sequence: TGTGCCAGCAGCGAGCGACAGGGGTACGGCTATGGCTACACCTTC. This gives the protein CASSERQGYGYGYTF.

This clonotype was detected ten times or more. This chain connects TRBV9 to TRBJ2-1, with D possibly matching TRBD2 (5 bases). Looked up from germline, CDR1 is SGDLS and CDR2 is YYNGEE. Trimming cost V 0 bases and J 10 bases, with 20 bases left between them. The CDR3 has 16 residues. The CDR3 reads CASSVVSEARFGEQFF. The CDR3 region has the DNA TGTGCCAGCAGCGTAGTGTCGGAGGCCAGGTTTGGGGAGCAGTTCTTC.

Ten or more counts support this clonotype. J is TRBJ1-1 and V is TRBV9; possibly TRBD1 for D (5 bases). The germline gives CDR1 SGDLS, CDR2 YYNGEE. V was shortened by 0 bases and J by 4 bases, with 10 bases between the two germline ends. The CDR3 covers 14 residues. The CDR3 protein is CASSVDDSSTEAFF. The CDR3 bases are TGTGCCAGCAGCGTAGATGACAGTTCCACTGAAGCTTTCTTT.

At least ten counts were recorded for this clonotype. The V gene is TRBV9, the J gene TRBJ2-1; no reliable D call. Germline V gives CDR1 SGDLS, CDR2 YYNGEE. V lost 0 bases, J lost 6 bases, and 13 bases lay in between. The CDR3 contains 15 residues. The CDR3 here is CASSVGFHPSNEQFF. CDR3 coding DNA: TGTGCCAGCAGCGTAGGTTTTCACCCTAGCAATGAGCAGTTCTTC.

To note about this clonotype: A much more abundant neighbour one base away suggests this may be a read error. The chain is built from TRBV9 and TRBJ1-1; D is uncertain. The CDR3 contains 13 residues. Germline lookup yields CDR1 SGDLS and CDR2 YYNGEE. Trimming pared 0 bases from V and 4 bases from J, leaving 7 bases between. CDR3 coding DNA: TGTGCCAGCAGCGTAGGGGCTAGCACTGAAGCTTTCTTT. Its translation: CASSVGASTEAFF.

Many counts were recorded for this clonotype. The J gene is TRBJ1-3, the V gene TRBV9; no reliable D call. There are 14 residues in the CDR3. Germline assignment: CDR1 SGDLS and CDR2 YYNGEE. V was pared by 1 base and J by 2 bases, with 7 bases between. CDR3 coding DNA: TGTGCCAGCAGCGTACGGGGAACTGGAAACACCATATATTTT. Encoded protein: CASSVRGTGNTIYF.

This clonotype was recorded at least ten times. The chain is built from TRBV9 and TRBJ2-5; perhaps TRBD1 as D (6 bases). CDR1 is SGDLS and CDR2 is YYNGEE in the germline V gene. The CDR3 sequence is 14 residues long. Trimming shortened V by 3 bases and J by 4 bases, and 13 bases separated the two germline ends. CDR3 coding DNA: TGTGCCAGCAGCGCTCAGGGGTTCTTAGAGACCCAGTACTTC. This codes for CASSAQGFLETQYF.

In this sample, this clonotype turned up many times. The genes are TRBV9 and TRBJ1-1; 7 nucleotides line up with TRBD1. Trimming at V came to 4 bases and at J to 5 bases, leaving 8 bases not matched to a gene. CDR1 is SGDLS and CDR2 is YYNGEE in the germline V gene. The CDR3 length is 14 residues. CDR3 loop: CASSPRQGRTEAFF. The CDR3 DNA follows: TGTGCCAGCAGCCCCCGACAGGGTCGGACTGAAGCTTTCTTT.

At least ten counts were recorded for this clonotype. The V gene is TRBV9, the J gene TRBJ2-3; D is unclear. The germline CDR1 and CDR2 sequences are SGDLS and YYNGEE. Between the trimmed V and J ends, which lost 3 bases and 4 bases, there was a span of 15 bases. The CDR3 extends over 15 amino acids. The CDR3 loop reads CASSAQISPPDTQYF. The CDR3 nucleotides are TGTGCCAGCAGCGCCCAGATATCCCCCCCAGATACGCAGTATTTT.

This clonotype occurred many times. The chain links TRBV9 to TRBJ2-3; the D gene is possibly TRBD2 (8 bases). CDR1 and CDR2 (germline): SGDLS, YYNGEE. The length of the CDR3 is 18 residues. V lost 3 bases and J lost 2, with 22 bases in between. The CDR3 loop is CASSATGLAGGFTDTQYF. As DNA, the CDR3 is TGTGCCAGCAGCGCGACAGGGCTAGCGGGCGGATTCACAGATACGCAGTATTTT. Drawing the rest from reference TRBV9 and TRBJ2-3, the complete variable domain is DSGVTQTPKHLITATGQRVTLRCSPRSGDLSVYWYQQSLDQGLQFLIQYYNGEERAKGNILERFSAQQFPDLHSELNLSSLELGDSALYFCASSATGLAGGFTDTQYFGPGTRLTVL.

This clonotype was recorded at least ten times. V gene TRBV9 combines with J gene TRBJ2-7; D may match TRBD1 or TRBD2 (5 bases each). From germline, CDR1 is SGDLS and CDR2 YYNGEE. The CDR3 covers 14 residues. Trimming took 4 bases from V and 0 from J, leaving 11 bases between them. The CDR3 loop reads CASSLRDGSYEQYF. The CDR3 nucleotides read TGTGCCAGCAGCCTCCGGGACGGCTCCTACGAGCAGTACTTC.

At least ten counts were recorded for this clonotype. J is TRBJ2-5 and V is TRBV9; TRBD2 might be the D (6 bases). The germline V gene encodes CDR1 SGDLS and CDR2 YYNGEE. This CDR3 has 13 residues. V dropped 1 base and J dropped 4 bases, with 8 bases sitting between them. CDR3 in amino acids: CASSVSSGETQYF. CDR3 coding DNA: TGTGCCAGCAGCGTAAGTAGCGGAGAGACCCAGTACTTC.